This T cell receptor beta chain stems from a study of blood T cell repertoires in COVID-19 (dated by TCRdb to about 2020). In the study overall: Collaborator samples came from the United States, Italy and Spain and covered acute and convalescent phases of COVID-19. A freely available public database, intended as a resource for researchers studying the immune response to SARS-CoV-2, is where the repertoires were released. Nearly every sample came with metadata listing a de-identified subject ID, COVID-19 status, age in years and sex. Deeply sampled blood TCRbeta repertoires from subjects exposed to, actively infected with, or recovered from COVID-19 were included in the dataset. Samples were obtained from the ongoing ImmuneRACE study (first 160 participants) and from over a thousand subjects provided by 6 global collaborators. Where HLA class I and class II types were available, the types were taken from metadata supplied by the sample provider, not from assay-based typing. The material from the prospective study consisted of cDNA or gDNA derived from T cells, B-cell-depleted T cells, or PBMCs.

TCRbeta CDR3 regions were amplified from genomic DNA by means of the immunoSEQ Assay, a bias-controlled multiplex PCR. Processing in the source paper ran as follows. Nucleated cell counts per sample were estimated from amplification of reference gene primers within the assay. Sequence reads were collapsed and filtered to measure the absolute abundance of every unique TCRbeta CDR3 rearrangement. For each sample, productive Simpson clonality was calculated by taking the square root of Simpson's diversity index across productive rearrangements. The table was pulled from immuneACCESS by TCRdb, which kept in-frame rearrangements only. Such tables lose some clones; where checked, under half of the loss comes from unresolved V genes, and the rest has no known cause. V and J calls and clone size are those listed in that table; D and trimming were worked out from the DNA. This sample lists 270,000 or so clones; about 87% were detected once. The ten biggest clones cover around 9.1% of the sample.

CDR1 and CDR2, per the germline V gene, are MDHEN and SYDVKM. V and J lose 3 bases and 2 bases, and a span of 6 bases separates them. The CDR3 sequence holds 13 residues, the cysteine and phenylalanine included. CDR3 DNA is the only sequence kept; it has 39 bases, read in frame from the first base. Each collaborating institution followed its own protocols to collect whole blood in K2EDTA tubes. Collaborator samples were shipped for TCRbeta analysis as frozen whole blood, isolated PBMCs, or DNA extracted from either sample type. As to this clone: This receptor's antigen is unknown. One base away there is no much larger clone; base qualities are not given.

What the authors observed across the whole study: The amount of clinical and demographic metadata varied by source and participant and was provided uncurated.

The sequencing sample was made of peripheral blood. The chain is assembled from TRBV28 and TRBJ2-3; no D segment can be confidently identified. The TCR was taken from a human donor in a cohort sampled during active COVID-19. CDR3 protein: CASSFPDTDTQYF. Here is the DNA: TGTGCCAGCAGTTTCCCAGACACAGATACGCAGTATTTT.